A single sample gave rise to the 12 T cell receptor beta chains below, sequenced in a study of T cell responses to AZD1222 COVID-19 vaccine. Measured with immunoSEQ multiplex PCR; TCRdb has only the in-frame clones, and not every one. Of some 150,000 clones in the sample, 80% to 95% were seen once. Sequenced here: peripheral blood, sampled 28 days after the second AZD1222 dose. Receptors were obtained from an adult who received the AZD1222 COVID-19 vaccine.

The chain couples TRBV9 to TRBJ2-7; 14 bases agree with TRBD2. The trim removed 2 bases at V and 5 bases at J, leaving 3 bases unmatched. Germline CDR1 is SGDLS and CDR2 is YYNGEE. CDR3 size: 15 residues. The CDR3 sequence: CASSVGLAGEDEQYF. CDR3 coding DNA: TGTGCCAGCAGCGTGGGACTAGCGGGAGAGGACGAGCAGTACTTC.

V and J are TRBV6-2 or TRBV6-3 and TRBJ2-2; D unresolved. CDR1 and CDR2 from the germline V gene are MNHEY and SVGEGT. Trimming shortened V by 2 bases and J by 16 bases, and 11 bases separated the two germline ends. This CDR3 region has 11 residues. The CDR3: CASSYRLSAFF. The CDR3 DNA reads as TGTGCCAGCAGTTACCGCCTTTCGGCGTTTTTT.

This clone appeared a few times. The CDR3 protein is CASSSAGTGSEKLFF. The CDR3 region has the DNA TGTGCCAGCAGCTCGGCCGGGACAGGGTCCGAAAAACTGTTTTTT. V gene TRBV5-8 combines with J gene TRBJ1-4; 9 positions agree with TRBD1. CDR1 SGHTS and CDR2 YDEGEE come from the germline V gene. The CDR3 is 15 residues long. The trim removed 3 bases at V and 8 bases at J, leaving 8 bases unmatched. The full variable domain, completed using reference TRBV5-8 and TRBJ1-4, is EAGVTQSPTHLIKTRGQQATLRCSPISGHTSVYWYQQALGLGLQFLLWYDEGEERNRGNFPPRFSGRQFPNYSSELNVNALELEDSALYLCASSSAGTGSEKLFFGSGTQLSVL.

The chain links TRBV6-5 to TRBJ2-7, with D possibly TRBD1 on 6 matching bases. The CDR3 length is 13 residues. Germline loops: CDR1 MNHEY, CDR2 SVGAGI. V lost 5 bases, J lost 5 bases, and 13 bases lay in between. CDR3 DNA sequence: TGTGCCAGCAGTCCAACAGGGCTGAACGAGCAGTACTTC. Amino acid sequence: CASSPTGLNEQYF.

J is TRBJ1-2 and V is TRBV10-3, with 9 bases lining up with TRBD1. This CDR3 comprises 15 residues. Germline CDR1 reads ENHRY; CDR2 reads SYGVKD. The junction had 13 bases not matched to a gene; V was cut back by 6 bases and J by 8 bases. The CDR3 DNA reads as TGTGCCATCAGCCTCCTACTACAGGGGGCACGGGGCTACACCTTC. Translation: CAISLLLQGARGYTF.

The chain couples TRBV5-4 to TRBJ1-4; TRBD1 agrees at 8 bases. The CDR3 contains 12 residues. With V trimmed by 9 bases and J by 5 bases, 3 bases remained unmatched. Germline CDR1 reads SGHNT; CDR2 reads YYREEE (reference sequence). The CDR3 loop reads CATRDRNEKLFF. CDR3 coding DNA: TGTGCCACAAGGGACAGGAATGAAAAACTGTTTTTT.

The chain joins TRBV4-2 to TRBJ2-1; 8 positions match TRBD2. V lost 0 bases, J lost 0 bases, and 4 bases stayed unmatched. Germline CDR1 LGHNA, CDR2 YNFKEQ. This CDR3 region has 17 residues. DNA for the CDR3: TGTGCCAGCAGCCAAGATTCAAGCGGGAGCTCCTACAATGAGCAGTTCTTC. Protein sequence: CASSQDSSGSSYNEQFF.

CDR3 sequence reads: CASSLDLTARRTMNTEAFF. The CDR3 DNA reads TGTGCCAGCAGCTTAGATCTAACAGCCCGCAGAACGATGAACACTGAAGCTTTCTTT. V is TRBV11-2 and J is TRBJ1-1; the D is unclear. V was trimmed by 0 bases and J by 0 bases, leaving 20 bases between them. Looked up from germline, CDR1 is SGHAT and CDR2 is FQNNGV. This CDR3 is built from 19 residues.

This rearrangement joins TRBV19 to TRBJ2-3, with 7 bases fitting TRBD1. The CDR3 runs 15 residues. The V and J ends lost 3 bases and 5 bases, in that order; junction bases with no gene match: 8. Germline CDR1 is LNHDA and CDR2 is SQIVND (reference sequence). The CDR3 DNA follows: TGTGCCAGTAGTATTGCAAGGGGGCGGCTAGATACGCAGTATTTT. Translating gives CASSIARGRLDTQYF.

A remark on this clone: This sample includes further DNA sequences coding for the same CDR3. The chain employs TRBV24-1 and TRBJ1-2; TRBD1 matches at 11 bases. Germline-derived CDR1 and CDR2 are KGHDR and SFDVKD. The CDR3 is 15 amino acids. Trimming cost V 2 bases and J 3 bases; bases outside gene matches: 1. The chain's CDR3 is CATSDSGQGDYGYTF. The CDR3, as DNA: TGTGCCACCAGTGATTCGGGACAGGGGGACTATGGCTACACCTTC.

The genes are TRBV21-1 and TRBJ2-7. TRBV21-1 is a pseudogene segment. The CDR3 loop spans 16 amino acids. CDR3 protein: CASSSPHVDRFYEQYF. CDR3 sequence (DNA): TGTGCCAGCAGCAGTCCCCACGTGGACCGATTCTACGAGCAGTACTTC.

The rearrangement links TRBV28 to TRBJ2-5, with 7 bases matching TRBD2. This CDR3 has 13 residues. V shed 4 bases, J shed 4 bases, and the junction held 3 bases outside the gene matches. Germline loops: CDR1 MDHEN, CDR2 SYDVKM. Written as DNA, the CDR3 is TGTGCCAGCAGTTCGGGGGGTGGAGAGACCCAGTACTTC. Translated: CASSSGGGETQYF.